The 13 T cell receptor beta chains below were found in one sample sequenced in a study of blood T cell repertoires in COVID-19. Clones were read by immunoSEQ multiplex PCR, and TCRdb kept only the in-frame ones, dropping some. The sample includes 300,000 to 350,000 clones, around 87% seen only once; the top ten take about 6.3%. The sequencing input was peripheral blood. The receptors were gathered from a woman aged 45-60 years with COVID-19, enrolled during active disease.

The chain uses TRBV6-8 and TRBJ2-7; 11 bases are shared with TRBD1. Trimming took 4 bases from V and 5 from J; bases not matched to a gene: 4. The germline V gene has CDR1 MNHGY and CDR2 SAAAGT. The CDR3 loop spans 14 amino acids. The CDR3 spells CASSLDRGHDEQYF. For the CDR3, the DNA is TGTGCCAGCAGTTTGGACAGGGGGCACGACGAGCAGTACTTC.

This clone appeared once. The chain is built from TRBV30 and TRBJ2-3; a weak D match, TRBD2 (6 bases). The CDR3 sequence is 16 residues long. Deletions cut 4 bases from V and 5 bases from J, with 22 bases between. In germline, CDR1 is GTSNPN, CDR2 SVGIG (reference sequence). The CDR3 spells CAWNGAASAFRDTQYF. The CDR3 coding sequence is TGTGCCTGGAATGGTGCGGCTAGCGCCTTTAGAGATACGCAGTATTTT.

This clone was detected once. The chain is built from TRBV5-6 and TRBJ2-2; no definite D call. V shed 1 base and J shed 4 bases, with 11 bases lying between them. The CDR3 loop spans 15 amino acids. Germline loops: CDR1 SGHDT, CDR2 YYEEEE. DNA for the CDR3: TGTGCCAGCAGCTTGATAAGCCGGAGCACCGGGGAGCTGTTTTTT. Encoded protein: CASSLISRSTGELFF.

The chain combines TRBV7-2 with TRBJ2-5; 7 bases are shared with TRBD1. Germline CDR1 and CDR2: SGHTA and FQGNSA. V was clipped by 1 base and J by 2 bases; unmatched bases: 10. This CDR3 spans 17 amino acids. The CDR3 reads CASSLEVRGRAQETQYF. The CDR3, as DNA: TGTGCCAGCAGCTTAGAAGTAAGGGGGCGAGCTCAAGAGACCCAGTACTTC.

V is TRBV2 and J is TRBJ1-2, with TRBD1 as a possible D gene (6 bases). CDR3 size: 15 residues. The V gene lost 6 bases and the J gene lost 2 bases, with 16 bases spanning the gap. CDR1 and CDR2 (germline): SNHLY, FYNNEI. In DNA form, the CDR3 reads TGTGCCAGCAGCCTTGTTTCCGGGACAAACTATGGCTACACCTTC. Translation gives CASSLVSGTNYGYTF.

The chain recombines TRBV24-1 with TRBJ2-3; 8 bases are shared with TRBD1. Germline loops: CDR1 KGHDR, CDR2 SFDVKD. Trimming removed 8 bases from V and 5 bases from J; junction bases left unmatched: 2. This CDR3 region has 12 residues. The CDR3 here is CATNTGGDTQYF. CDR3 sequence (DNA): TGTGCCACCAATACAGGGGGAGATACGCAGTATTTT.

Of note for this clone: The junction shows a germline mismatch at one end, possibly a read error. The rearrangement links TRBV6-5 to TRBJ2-7; D might be TRBD1 (5 bases). Looked up from germline, CDR1 is MNHEY and CDR2 is SVGAGI. CDR3 length: 15 amino acids. The CDR3 reads CASSHSAAGSYEQYF. The CDR3 coding sequence is TGTGCCAGCAGTCACTCTGCGGCAGGGTCCTACGAGCAGTACTTC.

The genes are TRBV7-2 and TRBJ1-2, with TRBD1 as a possible D gene (6 bases). The germline gives CDR1 SGHTA, CDR2 FQGNSA. CDR3 length: 13 residues. Trimming took 1 base from V and 8 from J, leaving 11 bases between them. The CDR3 region has the DNA TGTGCCAGCAGCTTAGATCCAGGGGACGGCTACACCTTC. Translating it yields CASSLDPGDGYTF.

This sequence joins TRBV19 and TRBJ1-2, with D tentatively TRBD1 (5 bases). Germline CDR1 and CDR2: LNHDA and SQIVND (reference sequence). V lost 6 bases, J lost 4 bases, and 21 bases lay in between. The CDR3 spans 16 residues. The CDR3 DNA reads TGTGCCAGTAGGTTGGGTGGGGCCAGAAGGAGCTATGGCTACACCTTC. Translated: CASRLGGARRSYGYTF.

This chain uses TRBV5-4 with TRBJ2-7; 7 nucleotides match TRBD2. Per the germline V gene, CDR1 is SGHNT and CDR2 is YYREEE (reference sequence). This CDR3 has 13 residues. V dropped 4 bases and J dropped 3; count of bases not matched to a gene: 4. CDR3 sequence reads: CASSLAGVYEQYF. The CDR3 DNA follows: TGTGCCAGCAGCCTCGCGGGAGTCTACGAGCAGTACTTC.

As concerns this clone: Other nucleotide sequences from this sample produce the same CDR3. V is TRBV5-1 and J is TRBJ2-5; tentative D call: TRBD2 (5 bases). From germline, CDR1 is SGHRS and CDR2 YFSETQ. V was pared by 4 bases and J by 3 bases, with 7 bases between. The CDR3 consists of 12 residues. This CDR3 reads CASSPGEETQYF. CDR3 DNA: TGCGCCAGCAGCCCCGGGGAAGAGACCCAGTACTTC.

The chain uses TRBV15 and TRBJ2-7, with a possible D match to TRBD1 (7 bases). CDR1 LNHNV and CDR2 YYDKDF come from the germline V gene (reference sequence). The length of the CDR3 is 14 residues. The germline V and J ends were trimmed by 0 bases and 3 bases, with 9 bases remaining between them. The CDR3 DNA sequence: TGTGCCACCAGCAGAGAGCAGGGGGGCTACGAGCAGTACTTC. It codes for CATSREQGGYEQYF.

The chain joins TRBV18 to TRBJ2-6, with D perhaps matching TRBD1 (5 bases). From germline, CDR1 is KGHSH and CDR2 LQKENI. The CDR3 runs to 14 residues. V shed 4 bases and J shed 2 bases, with 6 bases lying between them. DNA for the CDR3: TGTGCCAGCTCACAAGGGGCTGGGGCCAACGTCCTGACTTTC. Its translation: CASSQGAGANVLTF.